The clone carrying this T cell receptor beta chain showed up just a few times. What it binds is unknown. Cells sorted as Tregs were CD4+, CD25+ and CD127-/low. After constant-region reverse-primer amplification, full-length variable regions underwent semi-nested PCR with Nested Universal Primer A. TCRdb re-analysed the 5' RACE reads in MiXCR, keeping a single row per CDR3 protein. The table records 62,000 or so distinct CDR3 sequences, roughly 28% of them present only once. General study points: Tumor-infiltrating Treg TCR alpha and beta sequences overlapped most with tumor naive CD4+ T cells, then blood naive.

Germline V lookup: CDR1 SGHDT, CDR2 YYEEEE. V lost 0 bases, J lost 3 bases, and 12 bases lay in between. The CDR3 contains 15 residues. Sample: tumor-infiltrating Tregs sorted from the breast tumor. This TCR derives from a female donor with breast cancer. V is TRBV5-6 and J is TRBJ1-1; maybe TRBD1 (6 bases). The DNA of the CDR3 is TGTGCCAGCAGCTTGGTGGGGGCGGAGGACACTGAAGCTTTCTTT. Amino acid sequence: CASSLVGAEDTEAFF.